One and the same sample provided the 12 T cell receptor beta chains below, sequenced in a study of beta chain features in type 1 diabetes. General study findings and limits: In all four CD4+ subsets, TCRB CDR3 length was significantly, moderately reduced in type 1 diabetes.

No antigens are known for them. Reverse transcribing all isolated RNA meant expressed TCRB transcripts were sequenced. Clones were read by immunoSEQ multiplex PCR, and TCRdb kept only the in-frame ones, dropping some. Of 300,000 or so clones listed, about a tenth are singletons. Specimen: central memory CD4+ T cells from blood. These receptors were collected from a man aged 30 to 45 with type 1 diabetes.

The J gene is TRBJ1-2, the V gene TRBV27, with D maybe TRBD1 (6 bases). The V end lost 2 bases, the J end lost 6 bases, and 25 bases lay between the germline ends. The CDR3 is made up of 18 amino acids. Germline-derived CDR1 and CDR2 are MNHEY and SMNVEV (reference sequence). The CDR3 sequence is CASSLTGLGGVGGNGYTF. The CDR3 region has the DNA TGTGCCAGCAGTTTAACGGGGCTGGGGGGCGTAGGTGGTAATGGCTACACCTTC.

As to this clone: Other DNA sequences in the sample encode the same CDR3. V gene TRBV5-6 combines with J gene TRBJ1-5, with a weak D call TRBD1 (5 bases). Germline V gives CDR1 SGHDT, CDR2 YYEEEE. The CDR3 is 14 amino acids. V was clipped by 4 bases and J by 1 base, with 9 bases between them. The CDR3 is CASSLRDSNQPQHF. Here the CDR3 DNA reads TGTGCCAGCAGCCTCCGGGACAGCAATCAGCCCCAGCATTTT.

This clone was observed a handful of times. This sequence joins TRBV29-1 and TRBJ1-2, with 9 bases fitting TRBD1. After removal of 3 bases from V and 4 bases from J, the junction contained 6 bases not matched to a gene. This CDR3 comprises 14 residues. The germline gives CDR1 SQVTM, CDR2 ANQGSEA. The CDR3 is CSVDPGQGGYGYTF. The CDR3 DNA reads TGCAGCGTTGACCCGGGACAGGGTGGCTATGGCTACACCTTC.

The genes are TRBV5-1 and TRBJ2-7; weak D call: TRBD2 (6 bases). In germline, CDR1 is SGHRS, CDR2 YFSETQ. V gave up 2 bases and J gave up 5 bases, with 8 bases separating them. This CDR3 is 12 amino acids long. CDR3 region: CASSLRRDEQYF. Here the CDR3 DNA reads TGCGCCAGCAGCTTAAGGAGGGACGAGCAGTACTTC. Together with reference TRBV5-1 and TRBJ2-7, the CDR3 gives the full variable domain: KAGVTQTPRYLIKTRGQQVTLSCSPISGHRSVSWYQQTPGQGLQFLFEYFSETQRNKGNFPGRFSGRQFSNSRSEMNVSTLELGDSALYLCASSLRRDEQYFGPGTRLTVT.

This clone appeared many times. One end of the junction fails to match germline, which may point to a read error. The CDR3 loop reads CASNLQGTDTQYF. Here the CDR3 DNA reads TGTGCCAGCAACTTACAGGGAACAGATACGCAGTATTTT. The rearrangement joins TRBV7-9 to TRBJ2-3; D might be TRBD1 (6 bases). Germline V gene sequence: CDR1 SEHNR, CDR2 FQNEAQ (reference sequence). The CDR3 consists of 13 residues.

This chain links TRBV11-3 with TRBJ1-1, with unresolved D. V was trimmed by 3 bases and J by 1 base, leaving 6 bases between them. In germline, CDR1 is SGHNT, CDR2 YENEEA. The CDR3 covers 13 residues. The CDR3 DNA reads as TGTGCCAGCAGCTTTACAGCGAACACTGAAGCTTTCTTT. This gives the protein CASSFTANTEAFF. The variable domain in full, completed from reference TRBV11-3 and TRBJ1-1, reads EAGVVQSPRYKIIEKKQPVAFWCNPISGHNTLYWYLQNLGQGPELLIRYENEEAVDDSQLPKDRFSAERLKGVDSTLKIQPAELGDSAVYLCASSFTANTEAFFGQGTRLTVV.

This clone was observed a few times. Different DNA sequences within this sample yield the same CDR3. The CDR3 is CATSKGYEQYF. CDR3 in DNA: TGTGCCACCTCTAAGGGCTACGAGCAGTACTTC. The chain employs TRBV15 and TRBJ2-7; D call uncertain. Germline CDR1 is LNHNV and CDR2 is YYDKDF (reference sequence). V dropped 8 bases and J dropped 3 bases, with 8 bases sitting between them. The CDR3 consists of 11 residues.

This clone was seen more than once but under ten times. The chain combines TRBV6-5 with TRBJ2-6; D gene uncertain. The CDR3 sequence is 15 residues long. The germline gives CDR1 MNHEY, CDR2 SVGAGI. Trimming took off 6 bases at V and 1 base at J, with 10 bases between the two ends. CDR3 amino acids: CASSLNPSGANVLTF. The DNA of the CDR3 is TGTGCCAGCAGCCTAAATCCTTCTGGGGCCAACGTCCTGACTTTC.

The gene calls are TRBV18 and TRBJ2-2; no reliable D call. The CDR3 totals 14 residues. Germline V CDR1 and CDR2: KGHSH, LQKENI. The germline V and J ends were trimmed by 4 bases and 2 bases, with 8 bases remaining between them. CDR3 DNA: TGTGCCAGCTCACGTGGCACAAACACCGGGGAGCTGTTTTTT. Its protein product is CASSRGTNTGELFF.

The chain links TRBV18 to TRBJ2-5; D is unclear. Germline V lookup: CDR1 KGHSH, CDR2 LQKENI. The CDR3 has 13 residues. Trimming shortened V by 3 bases and J by 2 bases, and 7 bases separated the two germline ends. The CDR3 coding sequence is TGTGCCAGCTCACCTATCCAGCAAGAGACCCAGTACTTC. Protein product: CASSPIQQETQYF.

As regards this clone: The same CDR3 is also encoded by other DNA sequences in this sample. The CDR3 loop is CASSTESSGANVLTF. The CDR3 bases are TGTGCCAGCTCAACCGAGAGCTCTGGGGCCAACGTCCTGACTTTC. This chain connects TRBV18 to TRBJ2-6; D uncertain. The germline V gene has CDR1 KGHSH and CDR2 LQKENI. CDR3 length: 15 amino acids. Trimming stripped 5 bases from V and 0 bases from J, with 8 bases between.

This clone turned up a few times. The V gene is TRBV6-6, the J gene TRBJ2-7; TRBD1 matches 7 bases. V lost 0 bases to trimming and J lost 3 bases; unmatched junction nucleotides: 2. Germline V gene lookup returns CDR1 MNHNY and CDR2 SVGAGI (reference sequence). The CDR3 consists of 14 residues. CDR3 loop: CASSYSGTDYEQYF. The CDR3 coding sequence is TGTGCCAGCAGTTACTCGGGGACAGACTACGAGCAGTACTTC.